This TCR beta chain stems from a study of CD8 T cells in ankylosing spondylitis. In TCRdb, the 5' RACE reads were re-called with MiXCR into one record per CDR3 protein. The data contain approximately 45,000 distinct CDR3 sequences, about 10% of them singletons. Germline CDR1 reads SGHTA; CDR2 reads FQGNSA. The CDR3 is 15 residues long. V was trimmed by 1 base and J by 5 bases, leaving 14 bases between them. The sample taken for sequencing was blood, either unsorted or a sorted T cell fraction (not recorded which). The TCR comes from a male donor with ankylosing spondylitis or in good health (not recorded which). The rearrangement joins TRBV7-2 to TRBJ1-1; weak D call: TRBD1 (6 bases). CDR3 sequence: CASSLEGGFRTEAFF. For the CDR3, the DNA is TGTGCCAGCAGCTTAGAGGGGGGGTTTCGGACTGAAGCTTTCTTT. The whole variable domain, filled in from reference TRBV7-2 and TRBJ1-1, reads GAGVSQSPSNKVTEKGKDVELRCDPISGHTALYWYRQSLGQGLEFLIYFQGNSAPDKSGLPSDRFSAERTGGSVSTLTIQRTQQEDSAVYLCASSLEGGFRTEAFFGQGTRLTVV.